A single sample is the source of the 31 T cell receptor beta chains below, sequenced in a study of early T cells in non-severe SARS-CoV-2 infection. A single record per CDR3 protein comes from TCRdb applying MiXCR to the 5' RACE reads. The top ten hold 16% of the sample, which has about 20,000 distinct CDR3 sequences, 4.7% seen once. Sequenced: whole blood. Receptors originate from an adult who was a healthcare worker with PCR-confirmed SARS-CoV-2 infection or an uninfected control (not recorded which).

Many counts were recorded for this clonotype. The J gene is TRBJ1-1, the V gene TRBV29-1; 10 positions match TRBD1. Germline V gene data show CDR1 as SQVTM and CDR2 as ANQGSEA. V lost 2 bases to trimming and J lost 6 bases; unmatched junction nucleotides: 6. The CDR3 spans 14 residues. CDR3 region: CSVEQDRGYAEAFF. The CDR3 DNA is TGCAGCGTTGAACAGGACAGGGGGTATGCTGAAGCTTTCTTT.

Many counts were recorded for this clonotype. The chain has TRBV18 and TRBJ2-3; TRBD1 is a possible D gene (6 bases). The CDR3 extends over 17 amino acids. Trimming left V 3 bases short and J 4 bases short, with 20 bases between. CDR1 and CDR2 (germline): KGHSH, LQKENI. The CDR3 DNA follows: TGTGCCAGCTCACCTAGGCTGGGCCAGGGGACATCAGATACGCAGTATTTT. Its translation: CASSPRLGQGTSDTQYF.

The chain couples TRBV15 to TRBJ2-3, with 7 bases that match TRBD2. The V gene's germline CDR1 is LNHNV and CDR2 YYDKDF (reference sequence). Trimming took 1 base from V and 2 from J; bases not matched to a gene: 6. This CDR3 contains 16 residues. The CDR3 DNA is TGTGCCACCAGCAGAGTAGGGGACTACAACACAGATACGCAGTATTTT. It specifies CATSRVGDYNTDTQYF.

This clonotype was picked up many times. This chain joins TRBV10-3 and TRBJ1-1; D is uncertain. The CDR3 spans 14 residues. Germline loops: CDR1 ENHRY, CDR2 SYGVKD. Deletions cut 4 bases from V and 1 base from J, with 10 bases between. CDR3: CAISGKNGNTEAFF. The CDR3 DNA sequence: TGTGCCATCAGTGGGAAAAACGGGAACACTGAAGCTTTCTTT.

A few counts support this clonotype. The chain combines TRBV11-1 with TRBJ1-1, with D hard to call. The V gene lost 3 bases and the J gene lost 1 base, with 12 bases spanning the gap. The CDR3 extends over 15 amino acids. Germline V CDR1 and CDR2: SGHAT, FQDESV (reference sequence). Here the CDR3 DNA reads TGTGCCAGCAGCTTTACCCGAGGGAGGAACACTGAAGCTTTCTTT. It is translated as CASSFTRGRNTEAFF. The full variable domain, its missing parts supplied by reference TRBV11-1 and TRBJ1-1, is EAEVAQSPRYKITEKSQAVAFWCDPISGHATLYWYRQILGQGPELLVQFQDESVVDDSQLPKDRFSAERLKGVDSTLKIQPAELGDSAMYLCASSFTRGRNTEAFFGQGTRLTVV.

The V gene is TRBV6-1, the J gene TRBJ1-5, with TRBD1 as a possible D gene (5 bases). Germline loops: CDR1 MNHNS, CDR2 SASEGT. This CDR3 is built from 14 residues. Trimming left V 10 bases short and J 2 bases short, with 15 bases between. The chain's CDR3 is CATTGLDGNQPQHF. DNA for the CDR3: TGTGCCACCACAGGACTCGATGGCAATCAGCCCCAGCATTTT.

Many counts were recorded for this clonotype. At one of its ends the junction is not consistent with the germline gene, which may arise from a read error. The CDR3: CASSAGLGGNPGELFF. The CDR3 DNA reads as TGTGCCAGCAGCGCGGGACTAGGCGGGAACCCCGGGGAGCTGTTTTTT. The rearrangement links TRBV7-3 to TRBJ2-2; TRBD2 matches at 8 bases. The CDR3 totals 16 residues. The germline gives CDR1 SGHTA, CDR2 FQGTGA.

This clonotype was found many times. CDR3 amino acids: CASSVATSGGSEQFF. The CDR3 region has the DNA TGTGCCAGCAGCGTAGCCACTAGCGGGGGGAGCGAGCAGTTCTTC. The J gene is TRBJ2-1, the V gene TRBV9; 12 bases align to TRBD2. CDR3 length: 15 amino acids. The germline gives CDR1 SGDLS, CDR2 YYNGEE. The V and J ends lost 0 bases and 10 bases, in that order; junction bases with no gene match: 5.

This clonotype was observed many times. The genes are TRBV28 and TRBJ1-3; D is uncertain. The CDR3 is made up of 13 amino acids. Germline CDR1 is MDHEN and CDR2 is SYDVKM. The ends were cut back, 5 bases at V and 9 bases at J, with 14 bases in the middle. The CDR3 protein is CASSPIGTRTIYF. The CDR3 DNA is TGTGCCAGCAGTCCTATAGGCACTCGCACCATATATTTT.

Many counts were recorded for this clonotype. This chain connects TRBV12-3 or TRBV12-4 to TRBJ1-1, with D possibly matching TRBD1 (6 bases). Between the trimmed V and J ends, which lost 6 bases and 6 bases, there was a span of 14 bases. The CDR3 totals 13 residues. DNA for the CDR3: TGTGCCAGCAGCCCCCTCGGGGGCGCTGAAGCTTTCTTT. Its translation is CASSPLGGAEAFF.

This clonotype was seen a few times. The V call is TRBV20-1, the J call TRBJ2-3, with D possibly TRBD2 on 5 matching bases. Germline CDR1 DFQATT, CDR2 SNEGSKA (reference sequence). V lost 0 bases, J lost 9 bases, and 16 bases lay in between. The CDR3 covers 14 residues. The CDR3 DNA follows: TGCAGTGCTAGAGATTCCCGGGGAGACGACACGCAGTATTTT. Translated: CSARDSRGDDTQYF.

The V call is TRBV10-3, the J call TRBJ2-5; 8 positions agree with TRBD2. The CDR3 sequence is 14 residues long. Germline V gives CDR1 ENHRY, CDR2 SYGVKD. The V gene end was trimmed by 10 bases and the J gene end by 0 bases; junction bases not matched to a gene: 7. Written as DNA, the CDR3 is TGTGCCACCCCTAGCGGGTCGTACCAAGAGACCCAGTACTTC. Encoded protein: CATPSGSYQETQYF.

This clonotype occurred a few times. The CDR3 region has the DNA TGTGCCTGGACTGACAGATCCTACACCGGGGAGCTGTTTTTT. This encodes CAWTDRSYTGELFF. V usage is TRBV30 and J usage is TRBJ2-2; perhaps TRBD1 as D (5 bases). With 4 bases removed from V and 3 bases from J, the gap between germline ends came to 12 bases. This CDR3 region has 14 residues. From germline, CDR1 is GTSNPN and CDR2 SVGIG (reference sequence).

This clonotype was seen repeatedly, ten times or more. The chain joins TRBV12-3 or TRBV12-4 to TRBJ1-3; possibly TRBD1 for D (5 bases). The CDR3 runs to 17 residues. Trimming shortened V by 5 bases and J by 4 bases, and 21 bases separated the two germline ends. CDR3 sequence: CASSLMPGTLRGNTIYF. The CDR3, as DNA: TGTGCCAGCAGTCTAATGCCCGGGACTTTGAGAGGAAACACCATATATTTT.

This clonotype was counted at least ten times. The chain couples TRBV9 to TRBJ2-7; D not certain. The V end lost 3 bases, the J end lost 2 bases, and 12 bases lay between the germline ends. This CDR3 contains 14 residues. The germline gives CDR1 SGDLS, CDR2 YYNGEE. DNA of the CDR3: TGTGCCAGCAGCGGCGAAGGGTTCCCCTACGAGCAGTACTTC. Protein product: CASSGEGFPYEQYF.

This clonotype was recorded many times. The chain combines TRBV7-2 with TRBJ2-3; TRBD2 matches 9 bases. Germline CDR1 and CDR2: SGHTA and FQGNSA. CDR3 length: 16 residues. The V and J ends lost 3 bases and 6 bases, in that order; junction bases with no gene match: 10. The CDR3 coding sequence is TGTGCCAGCAGCTTGAATGGCGGGGGGGCCGGGGATACGCAGTATTTT. This encodes CASSLNGGGAGDTQYF.

A word on this clonotype: This may stem from a read error, because a much larger clone lies one nucleotide away. This chain connects TRBV12-5 to TRBJ2-7; 7 bases are a match to TRBD1. The CDR3 is 17 amino acids. V lost 8 bases and J lost 2; bases outside the gene matches: 18. Germline CDR1 is LGHNT and CDR2 is FRNRAP. The CDR3 is CASCRPLTGDATYEQYF. CDR3 nucleotide sequence: TGTGCTAGTTGCCGCCCGCTTACAGGGGACGCAACCTACGAGCAGTACTTC.

Ten or more counts support this clonotype. This sequence joins TRBV20-1 and TRBJ1-5; perhaps TRBD1 as D (5 bases). CDR1 and CDR2 from the germline V gene are DFQATT and SNEGSKA (reference sequence). V was clipped by 1 base and J by 2 bases, with 12 bases between them. This CDR3 spans 15 amino acids. CDR3 in amino acids: CSARVGGDGNQPQHF. The CDR3 nucleotides read TGCAGTGCTAGAGTGGGGGGGGATGGCAATCAGCCCCAGCATTTT.

Many counts were recorded for this clonotype. The chain couples TRBV6-2 or TRBV6-3 to TRBJ2-7; no definite D call. V dropped 0 bases and J dropped 6 bases, with 15 bases sitting between them. Germline V gene lookup returns CDR1 MNHEY and CDR2 SVGEGT. The CDR3 spans 15 residues. CDR3 amino acids: CASSYSDVLRSEQYF. Written as DNA, the CDR3 is TGTGCCAGCAGTTACTCGGACGTCCTTAGGTCCGAGCAGTACTTC.

This clonotype is medium-sized (0.01 to 0.1%) in the sample. This sequence joins TRBV10-3 and TRBJ1-1; D not resolved. V lost 5 bases and J 5 bases, leaving 12 bases between the germline ends. The CDR3 is 13 residues long. Germline CDR1 and CDR2: ENHRY and SYGVKD. Here the CDR3 DNA reads TGTGCCATCAGTTCCTTCTGGGGAACTGAAGCTTTCTTT. Amino acids: CAISSFWGTEAFF.

By its share, this clonotype is large. This chain connects TRBV9 to TRBJ2-3; D is ambiguous. The germline V and J ends were trimmed by 4 bases and 6 bases, with 12 bases remaining between them. The CDR3 spans 13 residues. CDR1 and CDR2 from the germline V gene are SGDLS and YYNGEE. CDR3 DNA sequence: TGTGCCAGCAGCCCCAAGGTGACGGATACGCAGTATTTT. Protein: CASSPKVTDTQYF. Full variable domain (outside the CDR3, taken from reference TRBV9 and TRBJ2-3): DSGVTQTPKHLITATGQRVTLRCSPRSGDLSVYWYQQSLDQGLQFLIQYYNGEERAKGNILERFSAQQFPDLHSELNLSSLELGDSALYFCASSPKVTDTQYFGPGTRLTVL.

Ten or more counts support this clonotype. The V gene is TRBV9, the J gene TRBJ2-6; the D is unclear. This CDR3 has 17 residues. V was pared by 0 bases and J by 0 bases, with 10 bases between. The germline CDR1 and CDR2 sequences are SGDLS and YYNGEE. The CDR3 DNA follows: TGTGCCAGCAGCGTAGAATCACTCAGCTCTGGGGCCAACGTCCTGACTTTC. Amino acids: CASSVESLSSGANVLTF.

This clonotype showed up many times. The chain employs TRBV7-2 and TRBJ1-4; possibly TRBD1 for D (5 bases). The germline gives CDR1 SGHTA, CDR2 FQGNSA. The CDR3 runs to 14 residues. Between the trimmed V and J ends, which lost 5 bases and 3 bases, there was a span of 10 bases. The chain's CDR3 is CASSRRGPNEKLFF. The DNA of the CDR3 is TGTGCCAGCAGCCGTCGGGGCCCTAATGAAAAACTGTTTTTT.

This clonotype is medium-sized in the sample. This chain links TRBV7-9 with TRBJ1-1; D remains ambiguous. The CDR3 covers 14 residues. Trimming removed 1 base from V and 6 bases from J, with 12 bases in between. The germline V gene has CDR1 SEHNR and CDR2 FQNEAQ (reference sequence). CDR3 sequence reads: CASSLDSGLAEAFF. Written as DNA, the CDR3 is TGTGCCAGCAGCTTAGATTCGGGCCTCGCTGAAGCTTTCTTT.

This clonotype has a handful of counts. V usage is TRBV10-3 and J usage is TRBJ1-1; D is uncertain. The CDR3 is made up of 12 amino acids. Trimming shortened V by 4 bases and J by 5 bases, and 8 bases separated the two germline ends. Germline CDR1 ENHRY, CDR2 SYGVKD. The DNA of the CDR3 is TGTGCCATCAGTGGAGGACTGACTGAAGCTTTCTTT. Translating it yields CAISGGLTEAFF.

This clonotype was detected many times. The rearrangement joins TRBV7-6 to TRBJ2-7, with a tentative D call TRBD2 (6 bases). The germline V and J ends were trimmed by 5 bases and 0 bases, with 14 bases remaining between them. Germline CDR1 is SGHVS and CDR2 is FNYEAQ. The CDR3 totals 15 residues. The DNA of the CDR3 is TGTGCCAGCAGCCCGCTTGGAGGGAGCTCCTACGAGCAGTACTTC. Translating gives CASSPLGGSSYEQYF.

V gene TRBV29-1 combines with J gene TRBJ1-5, with D possibly TRBD1 on 6 matching bases. The CDR3 spans 13 residues. Germline assignment: CDR1 SQVTM and CDR2 ANQGSEA. V was shortened by 4 bases and J by 4 bases, with 11 bases between the two germline ends. DNA for the CDR3: TGCAGCGTTGGGTATCAGGGGAATCAGCCCCAGCATTTT. This encodes CSVGYQGNQPQHF.

V usage is TRBV7-2 and J usage is TRBJ2-1; D not certain. Germline lookup yields CDR1 SGHTA and CDR2 FQGNSA. Trimming cost V 2 bases and J 0 bases, with 2 bases left between them. CDR3 size: 13 residues. The CDR3 loop reads CASSLISYNEQFF. The DNA of the CDR3 is TGTGCCAGCAGCTTAATCTCCTACAATGAGCAGTTCTTC. Using reference TRBV7-2 and TRBJ2-1 for the parts outside the CDR3, the full variable domain is GAGVSQSPSNKVTEKGKDVELRCDPISGHTALYWYRQSLGQGLEFLIYFQGNSAPDKSGLPSDRFSAERTGGSVSTLTIQRTQQEDSAVYLCASSLISYNEQFFGPGTRLTVL.

This clonotype occurred a few times. V gene TRBV20-1 combines with J gene TRBJ2-2; 10 bases map to TRBD1. The CDR3 runs 15 residues. Germline CDR1 and CDR2: DFQATT and SNEGSKA (reference sequence). V lost 6 bases, J lost 3 bases, and 7 bases stayed unmatched. CDR3: CSAERQGADTGELFF. In DNA, the CDR3 is TGCAGTGCAGAGAGACAGGGGGCGGACACCGGGGAGCTGTTTTTT.

This clonotype was seen a few times. The CDR3 DNA reads as TGCGCCAGCAGCCAAGAGGGGACAGGGGGCGAAAAACTGTTTTTT. Translated: CASSQEGTGGEKLFF. The chain is built from TRBV4-3 and TRBJ1-4, with TRBD1 matching 12 bases. Unmatched junction bases numbered 1, after V lost 0 bases and J lost 8 bases. Germline assignment: CDR1 LGHNA and CDR2 YSLEER. The CDR3 spans 15 residues.

The chain couples TRBV12-3 or TRBV12-4 to TRBJ1-4; the D is unclear. The CDR3 covers 13 residues. The V end was cut by 2 bases, the J end by 4 bases, with 5 bases between. CDR3: CASSLYSNEKLFF. As DNA, the CDR3 is TGTGCCAGCAGTTTATACAGTAATGAAAAACTGTTTTTT.